This T cell receptor (beta chain) appears in the sequencing data of a study of CD8+CD57+ T cells in acquired aplastic anemia. About the study: The sorted CD4+ and CD8+ cells yielded an average roughly 3 ug of DNA. Average CD4+ read depth in healthy donors was about 9.8 million reads. Study-level results: Patients versus controls showed no significant CD8+ Simpson's diversity difference. Patients and controls shared roughly 28 CD8+ CDR3 sequences, which appeared highly expressed in patients and within their immunodominant clones.

TCR beta VDJ combinations and CDR3 sequences were profiled from genomic DNA. TCRdb processed the reads anew with MiXCR; each CDR3 protein has one entry. Here the sample spans around 230,000 distinct CDR3 sequences, approximately 60% being singletons. This clonotype was seen a single time. Its cognate antigen is unknown. This CDR3 comprises 15 residues. V was clipped by 4 bases and J by 2 bases, with 16 bases between them. Germline V lookup: CDR1 SGHNT, CDR2 YYREEE (reference sequence). The receptor comes from a human donor in good health. The chain carries TRBV5-4 and TRBJ2-7; either TRBD1 or TRBD2 may supply D (5 bases each). The sequenced sample was sorted CD4+, CD8+, or CD8+CD57+ T cells (not recorded which) from PBMCs. The CDR3 DNA follows: TGTGCCAGCAGCGAGCACCGGGACCCGACCTACGAGCAGTACTTC. Translating it yields CASSEHRDPTYEQYF.